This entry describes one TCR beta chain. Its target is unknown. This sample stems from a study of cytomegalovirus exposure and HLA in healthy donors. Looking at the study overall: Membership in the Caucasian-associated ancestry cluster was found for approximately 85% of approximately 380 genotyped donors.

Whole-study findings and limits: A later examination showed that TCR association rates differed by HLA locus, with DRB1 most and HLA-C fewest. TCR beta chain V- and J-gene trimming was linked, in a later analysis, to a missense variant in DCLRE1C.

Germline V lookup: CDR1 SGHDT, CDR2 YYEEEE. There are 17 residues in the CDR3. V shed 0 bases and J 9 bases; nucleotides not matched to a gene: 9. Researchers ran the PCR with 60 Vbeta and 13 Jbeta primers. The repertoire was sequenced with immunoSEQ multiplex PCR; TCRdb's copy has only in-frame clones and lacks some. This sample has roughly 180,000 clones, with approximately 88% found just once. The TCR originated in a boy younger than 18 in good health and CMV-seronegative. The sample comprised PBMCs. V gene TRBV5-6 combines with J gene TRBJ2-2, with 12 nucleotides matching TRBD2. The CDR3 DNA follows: TGTGCCAGCAGCTTGGCCGGGCTAGCGGGGGGGCCCCGGGAGCTGTTTTTT. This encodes CASSLAGLAGGPRELFF. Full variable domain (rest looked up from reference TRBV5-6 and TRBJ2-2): DAGVTQSPTHLIKTRGQQVTLRCSPKSGHDTVSWYQQALGQGPQFIFQYYEEEERQRGNFPDRFSGHQFPNYSSELNVNALLLGDSALYLCASSLAGLAGGPRELFFGEGSRLTVL.